This TCR beta chain derives from a study of shared clonotypes between healthy human individuals. Overall study context: Per-donor plates numbered three CD4 naive, three CD4 memory, two CD8 naive and one CD8 memory.

V lost 7 bases to trimming and J lost 8 bases; unmatched junction nucleotides: 10. CDR3 length equals 15 residues. CDR1 and CDR2 from the germline V gene are MNHEY and SMNVEV (reference sequence). Under the authors' procedure: Filtering differed, since immunoSEQ gave only junction sequences and no quality scores. The method was immunoSEQ multiplex PCR; TCRdb's version includes in-frame clones alone and lacks a portion of them. D and trimming come from the DNA, and the V and J calls and clone size come from that table. Here the sample spans hundreds of thousands of clones, 80% to 95% being singletons. Naive-designated CD8 cells lacked CD45RO, were positively enriched for CCR7, and omitted terminally differentiated effector memory CD45RA+ cells.

The chain recombines TRBV27 with TRBJ2-1; 11 bases agree with TRBD2. Sequencing used naive CD8+ T cells sorted from blood. The sequence was obtained from a man aged 30 to 45 in good health. The CDR3 spells CASTPTSGSIDEQFF. The DNA for the CDR3 is TGTGCCAGCACTCCCACTAGCGGGAGTATCGATGAGCAGTTCTTC.